This TCR beta chain stems from a study of T cell changes during pregnancy in multiple sclerosis. Here immunoSEQ multiplex PCR was the method, and the copy in TCRdb shows in-frame clones only, minus some. The table lists about 75,000 clones, around 92% of them singletons. This CDR3 has 15 amino acids. The V gene lost 1 base and the J gene lost 3 bases, with 12 bases spanning the gap. Germline V gene sequence: CDR1 LGHNA, CDR2 YSLEER. The sequencing here drew on peripheral blood, taken in the first trimester of pregnancy. The sequence came from a female donor in good health, enrolled as a control in a pregnancy study. V gene TRBV4-3 combines with J gene TRBJ1-2; TRBD1 is a possible D gene (6 bases). CDR3 in amino acids: CASSQVNRADYGYTF. As DNA, the CDR3 is TGCGCCAGCAGCCAAGTGAACAGGGCGGACTATGGCTACACCTTC.